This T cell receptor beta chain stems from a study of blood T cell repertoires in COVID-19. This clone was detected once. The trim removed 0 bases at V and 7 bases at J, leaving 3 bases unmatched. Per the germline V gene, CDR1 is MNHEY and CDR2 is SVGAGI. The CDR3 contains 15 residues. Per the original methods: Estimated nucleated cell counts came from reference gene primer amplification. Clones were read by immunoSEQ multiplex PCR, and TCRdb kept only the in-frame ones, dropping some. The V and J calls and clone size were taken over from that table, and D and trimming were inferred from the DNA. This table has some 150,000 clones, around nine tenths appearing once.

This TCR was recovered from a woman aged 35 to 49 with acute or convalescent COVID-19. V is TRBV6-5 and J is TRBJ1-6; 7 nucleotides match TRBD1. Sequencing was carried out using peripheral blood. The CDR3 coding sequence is TGTGCCAGCAGTTACTCTCGACAGGGAAATTCACCCCTCCACTTT. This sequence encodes CASSYSRQGNSPLHF.